A selection of T cell receptor beta chains follows, all from one sample in a study of T cells in Graves' hyperthyroidism and ophthalmopathy. MiXCR, run by TCRdb on the multiplex PCR reads, gives a single entry per CDR3 protein. The table includes more than 650,000 distinct CDR3 sequences, 14% detected once. The sample taken for sequencing was blood. These receptors came from a woman younger than 30 with Graves' hyperthyroidism. Each CDR3 is given with its conserved first and last residue. A D gene is named only where the DNA matches it firmly. The size field is filled for only some rows; it gives once, few, many or a size class.

V	J	size	D	DNA	CDR3
TRBV29-1	TRBJ1-4	NA	NA	TGCAGCGTTACAAAGGCTGATGAAAAACTGTTTTTT	CSVTKADEKLFF
TRBV7-9	TRBJ2-3	few	NA	TGTGCCAGCAGCTCCCGCGGGACCGACCGAGTAGATACGCAGTATTTT	CASSSRGTDRVDTQYF
TRBV4-1	TRBJ2-3	few	TRBD1	TGCGCCAGCATGTTCAAACCCGGGACAGGGAAAGATACGCAGTATTTT	CASMFKPGTGKDTQYF
TRBV29-1	TRBJ2-1	NA	NA	TGCAGCGTTGACGGGTCCTCCTACAATGAGCAGTTCTTC	CSVDGSSYNEQFF
TRBV28	TRBJ2-5	many	TRBD2	TGTGCCAGCAGTTGGGGACTAGCGGGAGAAGAGACCCAGTACTTC	CASSWGLAGEETQYF
TRBV10-3	TRBJ2-2	NA	TRBD2	TGTGCCATAGCCCAACTAGCGGGGGACACCGGGGAGCTGTTTTTT	CAIAQLAGDTGELFF
TRBV4-1	TRBJ2-5	NA	TRBD2	TGCGCCAGCAGCCAAAAAGACGGGACTAGCGGTCGGGGGACCCAGTACTTC	CASSQKDGTSGRGTQYF
TRBV15	TRBJ2-3	NA	NA	TGTGCCACCAGCAAGTGGGTCACAGATACGCAGTATTTT	CATSKWVTDTQYF
TRBV20-1	TRBJ2-3	many	NA	TGCAGTGCTGAACTAGATAGGACAGATACGCAGTATTTT	CSAELDRTDTQYF
TRBV5-1	TRBJ2-5	NA	NA	TGCGCCAGCGCAGACACACAGTACCAAGAGACCCAGTACTTC	CASADTQYQETQYF
TRBV28	TRBJ1-5	many	NA	TGTGCCAGCAGTTTCGGGAACAATCAGCCCCAGCATTTT	CASSFGNNQPQHF